This T cell receptor beta chain was sequenced during a study of OX40 agonist ivuxolimab in advanced cancers. In the study overall: Prior therapy, whether anti-PD-1, anti-PD-L1 or anti-CTLA-4, was allowed, and more than 35% had some.

The protocol was immunoSEQ multiplex PCR, while the TCRdb copy is restricted to in-frame clones and leaves out a portion. This table holds around 68,000 clones, under 95% found once. The V end lost 2 bases, the J end lost 2 bases, and 6 bases lay between the germline ends. Germline V gene sequence: CDR1 SEHNR, CDR2 FQNEAQ (reference sequence). The CDR3 covers 13 residues. Sampling times: baseline, cycle 4 day 1, cycle 7 day 1. In regard to this clone: The antigen remains undetermined.

Whole-study findings and limits: On average, CD8+ T cells showed a greater number of expanded clones than CD4+. Individuals who were partial responders at 0.1-3.0 mg/kg had clonal expansion that ranked among the lowest.

Material: CD4+ or CD8+ T cells sorted from blood, obtained in a trial of the OX40 agonist ivuxolimab. This TCR was sampled from an adult with an advanced solid tumor such as melanoma, head and neck, liver or kidney cancer. The rearrangement links TRBV7-9 to TRBJ2-5, with D unresolved. The CDR3 region has the DNA TGTGCCAGCAGCTTATCCAGTCAAGAGACCCAGTACTTC. It is translated as CASSLSSQETQYF.